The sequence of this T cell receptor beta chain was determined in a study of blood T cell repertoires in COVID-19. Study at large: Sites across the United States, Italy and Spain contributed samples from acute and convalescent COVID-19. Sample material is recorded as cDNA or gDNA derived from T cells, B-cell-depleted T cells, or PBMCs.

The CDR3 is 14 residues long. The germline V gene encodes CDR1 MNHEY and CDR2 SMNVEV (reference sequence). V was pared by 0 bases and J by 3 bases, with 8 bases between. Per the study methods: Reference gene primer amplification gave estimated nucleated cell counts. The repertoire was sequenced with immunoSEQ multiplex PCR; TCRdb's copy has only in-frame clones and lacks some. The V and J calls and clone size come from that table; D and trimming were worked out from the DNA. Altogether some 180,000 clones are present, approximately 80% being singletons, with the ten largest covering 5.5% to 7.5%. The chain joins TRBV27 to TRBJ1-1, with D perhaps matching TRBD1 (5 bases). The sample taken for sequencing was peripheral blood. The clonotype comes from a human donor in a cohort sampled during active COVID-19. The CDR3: CASSLSGVDTEAFF. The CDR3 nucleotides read TGTGCCAGCAGTTTATCAGGGGTAGACACTGAAGCTTTCTTT.